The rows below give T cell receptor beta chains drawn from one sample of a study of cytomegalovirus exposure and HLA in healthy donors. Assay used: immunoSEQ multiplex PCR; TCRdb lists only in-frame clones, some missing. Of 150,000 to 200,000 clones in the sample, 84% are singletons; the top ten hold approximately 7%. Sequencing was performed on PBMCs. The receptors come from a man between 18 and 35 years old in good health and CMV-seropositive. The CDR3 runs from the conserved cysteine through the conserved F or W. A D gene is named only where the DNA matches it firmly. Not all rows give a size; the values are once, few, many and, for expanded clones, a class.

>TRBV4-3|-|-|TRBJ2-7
CASSQVAGGSYEQYF
TGCGCCAGCAGCCAAGTCGCAGGGGGGTCCTACGAGCAGTACTTC
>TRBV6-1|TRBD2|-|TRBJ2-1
CASSEGPAGGPEQFF
TGTGCCAGCAGTGAAGGTCCGGCGGGAGGGCCTGAGCAGTTCTTC
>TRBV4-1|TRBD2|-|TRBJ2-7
CATEPWGGPAAAFYEQYF
TGCGCCACAGAGCCGTGGGGGGGACCGGCCGCGGCCTTCTACGAGCAGTACTTC
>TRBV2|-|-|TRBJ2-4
CASSRGTKNIQYF
TGTGCCAGCAGCAGGGGAACCAAAAACATTCAGTACTTC
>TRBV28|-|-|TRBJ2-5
CASSFVSVQETQYF
TGTGCCAGCAGTTTTGTTAGCGTACAAGAGACCCAGTACTTC
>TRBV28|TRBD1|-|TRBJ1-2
CASLDRGPGGYTF
TGTGCCAGCCTGGACAGGGGGCCAGGTGGCTACACCTTC
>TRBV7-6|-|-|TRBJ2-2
CASSLALNTGELFF
TGTGCCAGCAGCTTAGCCCTAAACACCGGGGAGCTGTTTTTT
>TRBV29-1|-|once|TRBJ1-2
CSVGWRGYYGYTF
TGCAGCGTTGGGTGGAGGGGCTACTATGGCTACACCTTC
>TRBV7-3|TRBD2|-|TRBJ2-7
CASSLGGTSYEQYF
TGTGCCAGCAGCTTAGGGGGGACTAGTTACGAGCAGTACTTC
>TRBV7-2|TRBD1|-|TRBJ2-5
CASSSTGRETQYF
TGTGCCAGCAGCTCGACAGGGCGGGAGACCCAGTACTTC
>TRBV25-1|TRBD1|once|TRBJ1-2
CASRGLGQGEGYTF
TGTGCCAGCAGGGGCTTGGGACAGGGGGAAGGCTACACCTTC
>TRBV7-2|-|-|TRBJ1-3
CASSTNGGRGAGNTIYF
TGTGCCAGCAGCACCAACGGGGGGCGAGGAGCTGGAAACACCATATATTTT
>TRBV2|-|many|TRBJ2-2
CASTFAGELFF
TGTGCCAGCACCTTCGCCGGGGAGCTGTTTTTT
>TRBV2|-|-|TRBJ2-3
CASSRDNTDTQYF
TGTGCCAGCAGTAGGGACAACACAGATACGCAGTATTTT
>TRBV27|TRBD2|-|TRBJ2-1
CASTPRAGRDEQFF
TGTGCCAGCACCCCGAGAGCTGGGAGGGATGAGCAGTTCTTC
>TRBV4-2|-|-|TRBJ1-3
CASSQVDVGLSTIYF
TGTGCCAGCAGCCAAGTGGACGTCGGACTGTCTACGATATATTTT
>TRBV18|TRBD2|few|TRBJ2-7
CASSPGTSGTYEQYF
TGTGCCAGCTCACCGGGGACTAGCGGGACCTACGAGCAGTACTTC
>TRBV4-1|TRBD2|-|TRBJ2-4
CASRREIAGVGNIQYF
TGCGCCAGTCGCAGGGAAATAGCGGGAGTGGGAAACATTCAGTACTTC
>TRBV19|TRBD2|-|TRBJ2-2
CASSDSGRAGGELFF
TGTGCCAGTAGTGATAGCGGGAGGGCCGGCGGGGAGCTGTTTTTT
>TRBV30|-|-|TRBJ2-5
CAWSVTGETQYF
TGTGCCTGGAGTGTAACGGGAGAGACCCAGTACTTC
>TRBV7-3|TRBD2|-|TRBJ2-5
CASSSPGAGETQYF
TGTGCCAGCAGCTCTCCGGGAGCGGGGGAGACCCAGTACTTC
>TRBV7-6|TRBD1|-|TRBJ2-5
CASSYRGQETQYF
TGTGCCAGCAGTTACAGGGGGCAGGAGACCCAGTACTTC
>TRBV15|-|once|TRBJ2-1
CATSTLRGREQFF
TGTGCCACCAGCACGCTGCGGGGGCGAGAGCAGTTCTTC